Listed below are T cell receptor beta chains from one sample, sequenced in a study of CD8 T cells in ankylosing spondylitis. TCRdb itself ran the 5' RACE reads through MiXCR, one entry per CDR3 protein. The sample has roughly 140,000 distinct CDR3 sequences, roughly 44% seen once. Sequenced input: synovial fluid, either unsorted or a sorted T cell fraction (not recorded which). The receptor source for this set is a male donor with ankylosing spondylitis. Both conserved end residues are part of each CDR3. The order of the fields is V gene, D gene, clone size, J gene, CDR3 DNA, CDR3 protein. A D gene is named only where the DNA matches it firmly. The size entry is marked missing in some rows and otherwise reads once, few, many or a size class.

TRBV2	-	few	TRBJ2-7	TGTGCCACCGGACCCAACAGGGTTGGCGAGCAGTACTTC	CATGPNRVGEQYF
TRBV28	-	-	TRBJ1-1	TGTGCCAGCAGTTTCGAAAAGTACAAACCTGAAGCTTTCTTT	CASSFEKYKPEAFF
TRBV12-3/TRBV12-4	-	few	TRBJ1-3	TGTGCCAGCAGTTTCTCAGGGCTTAGGACCATATATTTT	CASSFSGLRTIYF
TRBV10-3	-	few	TRBJ2-3	TGTGCCATCAGTGAGTCGCGGTACGATCAAGTCACAGATACGCAGTATTTT	CAISESRYDQVTDTQYF
TRBV20-1	-	few	TRBJ2-6	TGCAGCGCCATATCGTCTGGGGCCAACGTCCTGACTTTC	CSAISSGANVLTF
TRBV12-3/TRBV12-4	TRBD2	-	TRBJ2-3	TGTGCCAGCAGTCCACGACTAGCGGGAGTTTTCACAGATACGCAGTATTTT	CASSPRLAGVFTDTQYF
TRBV4-1	TRBD1	few	TRBJ2-7	TGCGCCAGCAGCCACGAATGGACAGGGGAATCCTACGAGCAGTACTTC	CASSHEWTGESYEQYF
TRBV11-2	TRBD1	-	TRBJ2-3	TGTGCCAGCAGACCCGCGCGGACAGGGGAAGGAGATACGCAGTATTTT	CASRPARTGEGDTQYF
TRBV6-4	TRBD2	few	TRBJ2-1	TGTGCCAGCAGGGCACTAGCGAACTACAATGAGCAGTTCTTC	CASRALANYNEQFF
TRBV7-3	-	once	TRBJ2-1	TGTGCCAGCAGCCCTGGGGCTAGCGCATACAATGAGCAGTTCTTC	CASSPGASAYNEQFF
TRBV4-3	-	-	TRBJ2-3	TGCGCCAGCAGCCGATGGCTGGGCCTAGCCAGAGATACGCAGTATTTT	CASSRWLGLARDTQYF
TRBV20-1	TRBD2	-	TRBJ2-2	TGCAGTGCTAGGCATAGCGGGAGGGCCGACACCGGGGAGCTGTTTTTT	CSARHSGRADTGELFF
TRBV6-2/TRBV6-3	TRBD1	once	TRBJ2-3	TGTGCCAGCAGTTACCATCCCTCTCCCGGGACAGAGATCACAGATACGCAGTATTTT	CASSYHPSPGTEITDTQYF
TRBV7-9	TRBD1	few	TRBJ2-2	TGTGCCAGCAGCGCAGACAGGGGGGTTGTCGCCGGGGAGCTGTTTTTT	CASSADRGVVAGELFF
TRBV28	TRBD1	-	TRBJ1-1	TGTGCCACTCTCGACGGGACAGATCCGAACACTGAAGCTTTCTTT	CATLDGTDPNTEAFF
TRBV18	-	few	TRBJ2-7	TGTGCCAGCTCACCAGGACACGCCTACGAGCAGTACTTC	CASSPGHAYEQYF
TRBV27	-	-	TRBJ2-7	TGTGCCAGCAGTACCCCTGGTGCCTACGAGCAGTACTTC	CASSTPGAYEQYF
TRBV29-1	TRBD2	few	TRBJ2-5	TGCAGCGTTGCCGGACTAGCGGGAGCTTTTTCTTTCGGGGAGACCCAGTACTTC	CSVAGLAGAFSFGETQYF
TRBV6-4	TRBD2	-	TRBJ2-2	TGTGCCACCGCCCCTAGCGGGGGTACCGGGGAGCTGTTTTTT	CATAPSGGTGELFF
TRBV29-1	TRBD2	-	TRBJ2-3	TGCAGCGCCCAGGGACTAGCGAACACAGATACGCAGTATTTT	CSAQGLANTDTQYF
TRBV5-1	TRBD2	-	TRBJ2-5	TGCGCCAGCAGCTTGGGAGTCTGGCTAGCGGGGGATCACCAAGAGACCCAGTACTTC	CASSLGVWLAGDHQETQYF
TRBV12-3/TRBV12-4	-	few	TRBJ2-1	TGTGCCAGCAGTTTCGGCGCCGGCCTCGGGCAGTTCTTC	CASSFGAGLGQFF
TRBV7-9	-	many	TRBJ1-4	TGTGCCAGCACCCCTCGGGTCGACGGAAAACTGTTTTTT	CASTPRVDGKLFF
TRBV5-1	-	-	TRBJ2-7	TGCGCCAGCAGCCCCTGGCAGGGGTGGTCTCATTACGAGCAGTACTTC	CASSPWQGWSHYEQYF
TRBV7-8	-	-	TRBJ2-7	TGTGCCAGCAGCTTAGAAGACAGATTCGCCTACGAGCAGTACTTC	CASSLEDRFAYEQYF
TRBV2	-	-	TRBJ2-1	TGTGCCAGCGGGGACGGTAGCTCCTACAATGAGCAGTTCTTC	CASGDGSSYNEQFF
TRBV12-3/TRBV12-4	TRBD2	few	TRBJ2-1	TGTGCCAGCAGTTCCTCAACTAAACTAGCGGGAGGGGCTGAGCAGTTCTTC	CASSSSTKLAGGAEQFF
TRBV28	TRBD2	-	TRBJ2-1	TGTGCCAGCAGTTTCTCGACTAGCGGGAACTACAATGAGCAGTTCTTC	CASSFSTSGNYNEQFF
TRBV21-1	-	-	TRBJ1-2	TGTGCCAGCAGCCTCACCCAACAGGGGGCCGATACTAACTATGGCTACACCTTC	CASSLTQQGADTNYGYTF
TRBV4-1	-	-	TRBJ1-1	TGCGCCAGCAGCCAACTGCGGACAGCGAACACTGAAGCTTTCTTT	CASSQLRTANTEAFF
TRBV27	-	few	TRBJ1-1	TGTGCCAGCAGTCCAGGGATGAACACTGAAGCTTTCTTT	CASSPGMNTEAFF
TRBV6-2/TRBV6-3	-	many	TRBJ2-5	TGTGCCAGCAGTTACTTGGGCGCTGAAATCGAGACCCAGTACTTC	CASSYLGAEIETQYF
TRBV7-9	TRBD2	few	TRBJ2-7	TGTGCCAGCAGCCCCGACTGGCTAGCGGGAGTCTACGAGCAGTACTTC	CASSPDWLAGVYEQYF
TRBV2	TRBD1	-	TRBJ2-1	TGTGCCAGCAGTGGGATGGCGACAGGGCGAGACAATGAGCAGTTCTTC	CASSGMATGRDNEQFF
TRBV28	-	-	TRBJ2-1	TGTGCCAGCAGTTTCCAAATAGGGACATATAAGAGCTCCTACAATGAGCAGTTCTTC	CASSFQIGTYKSSYNEQFF
TRBV4-1	-	-	TRBJ2-3	TGCGCCAGCAGCCAGGTCACAGGTTATTCAGATACGCAGTATTTT	CASSQVTGYSDTQYF
TRBV6-4	-	-	TRBJ2-1	TGTGCCAGCAGTCCCGGGGCAGGAACCTACAATGAGCAGTTCTTC	CASSPGAGTYNEQFF
TRBV7-9	TRBD1	-	TRBJ2-7	TGTGCCAGCAGCGACCAACGGGACAGGGGGGTTCCCTACGAGCAGTACTTC	CASSDQRDRGVPYEQYF
TRBV10-3	-	-	TRBJ2-7	TGTGCCATCAGCGCCGGGACGGTCCCCTACGAGCAGTACTTC	CAISAGTVPYEQYF
TRBV12-3/TRBV12-4	TRBD2	-	TRBJ2-1	TGTGCCAGCAGTGAAGAACTAGCGGGAGGGCCCAATGAGCAGTTCTTC	CASSEELAGGPNEQFF
TRBV13	TRBD1	-	TRBJ1-2	TGTGCCAGCAGCTCCCAAGCGGGACAGGGACTTAACTATGGCTACACCTTC	CASSSQAGQGLNYGYTF
TRBV5-1	-	many	TRBJ2-7	TGCGCCAGCAGCTTGGACAACTCCTACGAGCAGTACTTC	CASSLDNSYEQYF
TRBV12-3/TRBV12-4	-	-	TRBJ1-5	TGTGCCAGCAGCCACGGCCAGCCCCAGCATTTT	CASSHGQPQHF
TRBV7-8	-	-	TRBJ2-7	TGTGCCAGCAGCTTCCAGACAGACAATTACGAGCAGTACTTC	CASSFQTDNYEQYF
TRBV20-1	-	few	TRBJ1-2	TGCAGTGCTAGAGTGGCAGGCGGATATGGCTACACCTTC	CSARVAGGYGYTF
TRBV7-3	TRBD2	-	TRBJ2-5	TGTGCCAGCAGCTTGGGGCTTGGACTAGATACGGAGACCCAGTACTTC	CASSLGLGLDTETQYF
TRBV6-1	-	-	TRBJ2-3	TGTGCCACCGCCCCGGTTAGCACAGATACGCAGTATTTT	CATAPVSTDTQYF
TRBV28	-	few	TRBJ1-1	TGTGCCAGCAGTTTAGAAATAGGAATGAACACTGAAGCTTTCTTT	CASSLEIGMNTEAFF
TRBV7-9	-	few	TRBJ2-3	TGTGCCAGCAGCTTTGGACGGGACACAGATACGCAGTATTTT	CASSFGRDTDTQYF
TRBV12-3/TRBV12-4	-	few	TRBJ2-1	TGTGCCAGCAGTTTAGTTTGGGCGGGTACCCCCTGGCCTGAGCAGTTCTTC	CASSLVWAGTPWPEQFF
TRBV4-1	-	-	TRBJ1-5	TGCGCCAGCAGCCAAGACCTAGGTGAAGGTCAGCCCCAGCATTTT	CASSQDLGEGQPQHF
TRBV12-3/TRBV12-4	-	-	TRBJ2-1	TGTGCCAGCAGTTTCCTTGGGACGCAAACCTACAATGAGCAGTTCTTC	CASSFLGTQTYNEQFF
TRBV4-2	-	-	TRBJ2-3	TGTGCCAGCAGCCAATCGGGACATACAGATACGCAGTATTTT	CASSQSGHTDTQYF